These 8 T cell receptor beta chains share one sample of origin, sequenced in a study of Graves' ophthalmopathy and Graves' hyperthyroidism. The sequenced template was RNA, covering the TCR beta CDR3 region. An opening RT-PCR round employed HTBI primers and preceded a second-round multiplex PCR. One entry per CDR3 protein results from TCRdb running MiXCR on the multiplex PCR reads. This table holds about 220,000 distinct CDR3 sequences, 20% to 25% found once. The sample taken for sequencing was peripheral blood. Receptors originate from a woman in her forties or fifties with Graves' ophthalmopathy.

There are many counts of this clonotype. V gene TRBV12-3 or TRBV12-4 combines with J gene TRBJ1-3; TRBD1 might be the D (5 bases). The CDR3 spans 14 residues. V was trimmed by 8 bases and J by 3 bases, leaving 14 bases between them. CDR3 DNA sequence: TGTGCCAGCGAAACAGGACTCCTTGGAAACACCATATATTTT. Translated, it gives CASETGLLGNTIYF.

The J gene is TRBJ1-3, the V gene TRBV6-5; D perhaps matches TRBD1 (5 bases). The V gene lost 4 bases and the J gene lost 0 bases, with 16 bases spanning the gap. Germline V gene data show CDR1 as MNHEY and CDR2 as SVGAGI. The CDR3 totals 17 residues. DNA of the CDR3: TGTGCCAGCAGTTTATCTGGGACCGCTAGCTCTGGAAACACCATATATTTT. Protein sequence: CASSLSGTASSGNTIYF.

V gene TRBV6-1 combines with J gene TRBJ2-5, with 8 bases identical to TRBD1. The germline gives CDR1 MNHNS, CDR2 SASEGT. The CDR3 loop spans 15 amino acids. J gave up 6 bases and V 7 bases, and 13 bases lay outside the gene matches. The CDR3 nucleotides read TGTGCCAGCACTGCGACCCACACAGGGGGAAAGACCCAGTACTTC. Translation: CASTATHTGGKTQYF.

This clonotype came up many times. The chain links TRBV12-5 to TRBJ2-2; D is unresolved. Trimming removed 2 bases from V and 1 base from J, with 5 bases in between. The length of the CDR3 is 14 residues. Germline V lookup: CDR1 LGHNT, CDR2 FRNRAP. The CDR3 DNA is TGTGCTAGTGGTTTGCAGGTGAACACCGGGGAGCTGTTTTTT. It encodes CASGLQVNTGELFF.

This rearrangement joins TRBV20-1 to TRBJ2-7, with 10 positions matching TRBD2. V gave up 5 bases and J gave up 2 bases; unmatched junction bases: 3. Germline lookup yields CDR1 DFQATT and CDR2 SNEGSKA (reference sequence). The CDR3 is made up of 13 amino acids. This CDR3 reads CSASSGGTYEQYF. CDR3 coding DNA: TGCAGTGCTTCTAGCGGGGGAACCTACGAGCAGTACTTC.

This clonotype was seen repeatedly, ten times or more. The chain is built from TRBV29-1 and TRBJ2-4; D is possibly TRBD1 (6 bases). This CDR3 region has 11 residues. The V and J ends lost 1 base and 15 bases respectively, with 13 bases between them. From germline, CDR1 is SQVTM and CDR2 ANQGSEA. The CDR3 is CSVEVRDTAYF. The CDR3 nucleotides read TGCAGCGTTGAAGTCAGGGACACTGCGTACTTC. Supplemented by reference TRBV29-1 and TRBJ2-4, the full variable domain reads SAVISQKPSRDICQRGTSLTIQCQVDSQVTMMFWYRQQPGQSLTLIATANQGSEATYESGFVIDKFPISRPNLTFSTLTVSNMSPEDSSIYLCSVEVRDTAYFGAGTRLSVL.

The chain links TRBV11-2 to TRBJ2-2, with D possibly matching TRBD1 (5 bases). The length of the CDR3 is 16 residues. Per germline, CDR1 SGHAT and CDR2 FQNNGV. V was clipped by 3 bases and J by 0 bases, with 11 bases between them. This CDR3 is CASSFYQGANTGELFF. CDR3 coding DNA: TGTGCCAGCAGCTTCTATCAGGGTGCGAACACCGGGGAGCTGTTTTTT.

V usage is TRBV6-1 and J usage is TRBJ1-6; 7 bases map to TRBD1. Germline V CDR1 and CDR2: MNHNS, SASEGT. The trim removed 5 bases at V and 7 bases at J, leaving 8 bases unmatched. The length of the CDR3 is 15 residues. Here the CDR3 DNA reads TGTGCCAGCAGTCCCAAAGGGGGCCGGAATTCACCCCTCCACTTT. Translation: CASSPKGGRNSPLHF.